Below are 11 T cell receptor beta chains sequenced from a single sample in a study of shared clonotypes between healthy human individuals. CD45RO-negative CD8 cells positively selected for CCR7 made up the naive population, which excluded terminally differentiated effector memory CD45RA+ cells. Method: immunoSEQ multiplex PCR; TCRdb's copy keeps in-frame clones and lacks some. The sample includes around 1,900,000 clones, just over 90% of them seen just once. Sample: naive CD8+ T cells from PBMCs. Receptors originate from a man between 18 and 35 years old in good health. Some clones in this sample may be carry-over from other donors' samples.

The J gene is TRBJ2-7, the V gene TRBV4-3; TRBD1 aligns across 9 bases. Germline lookup yields CDR1 LGHNA and CDR2 YSLEER. V gave up 1 base and J gave up 4 bases; unmatched junction bases: 5. This CDR3 is 15 amino acids long. The CDR3 region has the DNA TGCGCCAGCAGCCAAGGGAGGACAGGGGTTTACGAGCAGTACTTC. It is translated as CASSQGRTGVYEQYF.

This clone has just one count. The chain has TRBV7-8 and TRBJ2-3; D unclear. Germline-derived CDR1 and CDR2 are SGHVS and FQNEAQ. There are 15 residues in the CDR3. Trimming stripped 1 base from V and 2 bases from J, with 10 bases between. The CDR3 here is CASSLGSSDTDTQYF. The CDR3 nucleotides read TGTGCCAGCAGCTTAGGGTCGAGCGACACAGATACGCAGTATTTT.

In its sample, this clone was seen once. The same CDR3 also results from other DNA sequences found in this sample. The V gene is TRBV9, the J gene TRBJ2-7; 7 bases are shared with TRBD2. The junction had 3 bases not matched to a gene; V was cut back by 0 bases and J by 6 bases. CDR1 and CDR2 from the germline V gene are SGDLS and YYNGEE. This CDR3 region has 13 residues. CDR3 sequence reads: CASSVAGGGEQYF. Written as DNA, the CDR3 is TGTGCCAGCAGCGTAGCGGGAGGAGGCGAGCAGTACTTC.

This chain uses TRBV10-2 with TRBJ2-1; no clear D gene. Deletions cut 2 bases from V and 6 bases from J, with 20 bases between. This CDR3 is 17 amino acids long. In germline, CDR1 is WSHSY, CDR2 SAAADI. CDR3 in amino acids: CASSEIFHLPGFNEQFF. CDR3 nucleotide sequence: TGCGCCAGCAGTGAGATATTCCACCTCCCCGGCTTCAATGAGCAGTTCTTC.

V usage is TRBV30 and J usage is TRBJ2-4; D may match TRBD1 or TRBD2 (5 bases each). Trimming shortened V by 3 bases and J by 6 bases, and 15 bases separated the two germline ends. The CDR3 totals 14 residues. Looked up from germline, CDR1 is GTSNPN and CDR2 is SVGIG (reference sequence). The CDR3, as DNA: TGTGCCTGGAGATCGGGCCCTGGGGGAAACATTCAGTACTTC. It specifies CAWRSGPGGNIQYF.

This chain uses TRBV5-6 with TRBJ2-5; 8 bases line up with TRBD1. Germline trimming cut 5 bases from V and 3 bases from J; bases unmatched to any gene: 6. Germline CDR1 SGHDT, CDR2 YYEEEE. CDR3 size: 14 residues. The CDR3 DNA sequence: TGTGCCAGCAGGGAGGACAGGGTAAAAGAGACCCAGTACTTC. Its translation: CASREDRVKETQYF.

Regarding this clone: This sample includes further DNA sequences coding for the same CDR3. The chain joins TRBV6-5 to TRBJ2-2; no clear D. Trimming stripped 0 bases from V and 8 bases from J, with 4 bases between. The CDR3 sequence is 12 residues long. The V gene's germline CDR1 is MNHEY and CDR2 SVGAGI. CDR3 bases: TGTGCCAGCAGTTACTCGACAGGGGAGCTGTTTTTT. Translated, it gives CASSYSTGELFF.

The genes are TRBV29-1 and TRBJ2-7; D gene unclear. V lost 4 bases to trimming and J lost 3 bases, with 10 bases between them. This CDR3 contains 12 residues. Germline loops: CDR1 SQVTM, CDR2 ANQGSEA. The CDR3 DNA reads TGCAGCGTTGGATCTGGTTTCTACGAGCAGTACTTC. Its translation is CSVGSGFYEQYF.

This chain links TRBV9 with TRBJ2-5; D is perhaps TRBD2 (5 bases). The CDR3 sequence is 15 residues long. Per germline, CDR1 SGDLS and CDR2 YYNGEE. V was trimmed by 0 bases and J by 5 bases, leaving 14 bases between them. DNA of the CDR3: TGTGCCAGCAGCGTAGAAAAGACTTCGGGGGAGACCCAGTACTTC. It translates to CASSVEKTSGETQYF.

The chain employs TRBV28 and TRBJ1-5; D is ambiguous. The CDR3 has 15 amino acids. V was cut by 3 bases and J by 2 bases, with 11 bases left in between. The germline V gene has CDR1 MDHEN and CDR2 SYDVKM. The CDR3 DNA sequence: TGTGCCAGCAGTTTTTATGGTGCCCGCAATCAGCCCCAGCATTTT. Translation gives CASSFYGARNQPQHF.

The V gene is TRBV28, the J gene TRBJ2-7, with 7 positions matching TRBD1. The CDR3 runs 19 residues. From germline, CDR1 is MDHEN and CDR2 SYDVKM. After removal of 3 bases from V and 5 bases from J, the junction contained 22 bases not matched to a gene. The CDR3 loop reads CASSFSLWSAQGLVDEQYF. The CDR3 nucleotides are TGTGCCAGCAGTTTTAGTCTATGGTCGGCACAGGGGTTGGTAGACGAGCAGTACTTC.